Below are 28 T cell receptor beta chains sequenced from a single sample in a study of shared clonotypes between healthy human individuals. The data were produced by immunoSEQ multiplex PCR, yet TCRdb's version contains in-frame clones alone and is incomplete. The table lists around 2.1 million clones, approximately 94% of them singletons. Specimen: naive CD4+ T cells sorted from blood. The sample's subset: CD45RA+ positively selected. The receptors were gathered from a man between 18 and 35 years old in good health.

This chain uses TRBV6-1 with TRBJ2-2, with TRBD1 identical over 11 bases. The CDR3 has 16 amino acids. Per the germline V gene, CDR1 is MNHNS and CDR2 is SASEGT. V lost 1 base, J lost 7 bases, and 5 bases stayed unmatched. The CDR3 DNA reads TGTGCCAGCAGTGAAGGGACAGGGGGCTGGGTCGGGGAGCTGTTTTTT. It encodes CASSEGTGGWVGELFF.

A word on this clone: Other nucleotide sequences in the sample specify the same CDR3. The genes are TRBV7-9 and TRBJ2-7; the match to TRBD2 covers 9 bases. The CDR3 consists of 15 residues. Germline values: CDR1 SEHNR, CDR2 FQNEAQ (reference sequence). After removal of 3 bases from V and 0 bases from J, the junction contained 3 bases not matched to a gene. CDR3 amino acids: CASSLAGGSSYEQYF. In nucleotides, the CDR3 is TGTGCCAGCAGCTTGGCGGGGGGGAGCTCCTACGAGCAGTACTTC.

This sequence joins TRBV6-6 and TRBJ1-3; the D is unclear. The germline gives CDR1 MNHNY, CDR2 SVGAGI (reference sequence). V was pared by 4 bases and J by 0 bases, with 10 bases between. The length of the CDR3 is 15 residues. The CDR3 coding sequence is TGTGCCAGCAGTTTGACGGTCACCTCTGGAAACACCATATATTTT. Translating it yields CASSLTVTSGNTIYF.

The gene calls are TRBV19 and TRBJ1-5; D unresolved. The CDR3 covers 13 residues. Trimming pared 3 bases from V and 3 bases from J, leaving 6 bases between. Germline lookup yields CDR1 LNHDA and CDR2 SQIVND (reference sequence). CDR3 DNA: TGTGCCAGTAGTATGGACCTCAATCAGCCCCAGCATTTT. It translates to CASSMDLNQPQHF. The variable domain in full, with the rest retrieved from reference TRBV19 and TRBJ1-5, is DGGITQSPKYLFRKEGQNVTLSCEQNLNHDAMYWYRQDPGQGLRLIYYSQIVNDFQKGDIAEGYSVSREKKESFPLTVTSAQKNPTAFYLCASSMDLNQPQHFGDGTRLSIL.

The chain employs TRBV5-1 and TRBJ2-1; 7 positions match TRBD1. J was trimmed by 6 bases and V by 2 bases; bases with no gene match: 8. CDR3 length: 15 amino acids. The germline gives CDR1 SGHRS, CDR2 YFSETQ. The CDR3 protein is CASSFDRARSNEQFF. For the CDR3, the DNA is TGCGCCAGCAGCTTCGACAGGGCCAGGAGCAATGAGCAGTTCTTC.

DNA for the CDR3: TGTGCCAGCAGTGGAGGGACGGTTTATTCACCCCTCCACTTT. Translating gives CASSGGTVYSPLHF. This chain links TRBV28 with TRBJ1-6; the D gene is possibly TRBD1 (5 bases). Germline V gives CDR1 MDHEN, CDR2 SYDVKM. The CDR3 runs 14 residues. Trimming shortened V by 5 bases and J by 8 bases, and 13 bases separated the two germline ends.

The chain combines TRBV18 with TRBJ2-7; D perhaps matches TRBD2 (5 bases). CDR1 KGHSH and CDR2 LQKENI come from the germline V gene. Trimming removed 3 bases from V and 6 bases from J, with 9 bases in between. This CDR3 has 12 amino acids. As DNA, the CDR3 is TGTGCCAGCTCACCCACTAGGGCCGAGCAGTACTTC. It encodes CASSPTRAEQYF.

The rearrangement joins TRBV6-1 to TRBJ2-2; D is unclear. Trimming shortened V by 6 bases and J by 6 bases, and 5 bases separated the two germline ends. The CDR3 is made up of 11 amino acids. Germline assignment: CDR1 MNHNS and CDR2 SASEGT. This CDR3 is CASRRAGELFF. The CDR3 region has the DNA TGTGCCAGCAGACGGGCCGGGGAGCTGTTTTTT.

This clone occurred once. V and J are TRBV27 and TRBJ2-3; D is unclear. The CDR3 has 14 residues. Germline V gene data show CDR1 as MNHEY and CDR2 as SMNVEV (reference sequence). Trimming took off 0 bases at V and 0 bases at J, with 4 bases between the two ends. CDR3 coding DNA: TGTGCCAGCAGTTTATCCTTAAGCACAGATACGCAGTATTTT. This translates into CASSLSLSTDTQYF.

The CDR3 DNA follows: TGTGCCAGCAGTGTTATGTCAGGGGGTCCCGGGGAGCTGTTTTTT. This encodes CASSVMSGGPGELFF. V usage is TRBV2 and J usage is TRBJ2-2, with TRBD1 matching 7 bases. V was pared by 4 bases and J by 6 bases, with 8 bases of the junction left unmatched. Germline V gene data show CDR1 as SNHLY and CDR2 as FYNNEI. This CDR3 spans 15 amino acids.

This chain uses TRBV7-2 with TRBJ2-1, with 9 nucleotides matching TRBD2. CDR3 length: 17 amino acids. Trimming took 7 bases from V and 9 from J; bases not matched to a gene: 19. Germline V gene sequence: CDR1 SGHTA, CDR2 FQGNSA. CDR3 loop: CASTWRLAGAGVGEQFF. In DNA form, the CDR3 reads TGTGCCAGCACCTGGAGATTAGCGGGAGCTGGGGTTGGTGAGCAGTTCTTC. Full variable domain (missing parts from reference TRBV7-2 and TRBJ2-1): GAGVSQSPSNKVTEKGKDVELRCDPISGHTALYWYRQSLGQGLEFLIYFQGNSAPDKSGLPSDRFSAERTGGSVSTLTIQRTQQEDSAVYLCASTWRLAGAGVGEQFFGPGTRLTVL.

The chain recombines TRBV18 with TRBJ1-4, with a tentative D call TRBD1 (5 bases). Trimming left V 3 bases short and J 0 bases short, with 14 bases between. The CDR3 sequence is 17 residues long. CDR1 KGHSH and CDR2 LQKENI come from the germline V gene. CDR3 nucleotides: TGTGCCAGCTCACCCCGCCAGGGAACTCCAACTAATGAAAAACTGTTTTTT. This translates into CASSPRQGTPTNEKLFF. Variable domain in full (rest from reference TRBV18 and TRBJ1-4): NAGVMQNPRHLVRRRGQEARLRCSPMKGHSHVYWYRQLPEEGLKFMVYLQKENIIDESGMPKERFSAEFPKEGPSILRIQQVVRGDSAAYFCASSPRQGTPTNEKLFFGSGTQLSVL.

This clone has just one count. The chain couples TRBV6-6 to TRBJ2-7, with 8 bases identical to TRBD1. The CDR3 covers 15 residues. V lost 2 bases to trimming and J lost 3 bases; unmatched junction nucleotides: 6. CDR1 MNHNY and CDR2 SVGAGI come from the germline V gene (reference sequence). The CDR3 coding sequence is TGTGCCAGCAGTTACCGGACAGGGACCGGCTACGAGCAGTACTTC. Its protein product is CASSYRTGTGYEQYF.

The J gene is TRBJ1-5, the V gene TRBV19; TRBD1 agrees at 7 bases. J lost 3 bases, V lost 5 bases, and 7 bases had no gene match. The CDR3 consists of 15 residues. Germline loops: CDR1 LNHDA, CDR2 SQIVND (reference sequence). CDR3 loop: CASSAPGQNNQPQHF. The CDR3 DNA reads TGTGCCAGTAGTGCCCCGGGACAGAACAATCAGCCCCAGCATTTT.

This chain connects TRBV5-1 to TRBJ2-3; 11 bases map to TRBD2. CDR1 and CDR2 (germline): SGHRS, YFSETQ. The CDR3 runs 15 residues. V shed 4 bases, J shed 4 bases, and the junction held 5 bases outside the gene matches. The chain's CDR3 is CASSASGGSPDTQYF. As DNA, the CDR3 is TGCGCCAGCAGCGCTAGCGGGGGGAGTCCAGATACGCAGTATTTT.

This clone appeared a single time. The V call is TRBV13, the J call TRBJ2-5, with D hard to call. Trimming shortened V by 3 bases and J by 10 bases, and 9 bases separated the two germline ends. The CDR3 sequence is 11 residues long. Germline loops: CDR1 PRHDT, CDR2 FYEKMQ (reference sequence). This chain's CDR3 is CASSFLGSQYF. The CDR3 nucleotides are TGTGCCAGCAGCTTCCTCGGAAGCCAGTACTTC. Supplemented by reference TRBV13 and TRBJ2-5, the full variable domain reads AAGVIQSPRHLIKEKRETATLKCYPIPRHDTVYWYQQGPGQDPQFLISFYEKMQSDKGSIPDRFSAQQFSDYHSELNMSSLELGDSALYFCASSFLGSQYFGPGTRLLVL.

Concerning this clone itself: Additional DNA sequences in this sample encode the identical CDR3. The chain has TRBV7-2 and TRBJ2-7, with 9 nucleotides matching TRBD2. V was clipped by 4 bases and J by 2 bases; unmatched bases: 3. This CDR3 has 14 residues. Germline CDR1 and CDR2: SGHTA and FQGNSA. CDR3 nucleotides: TGTGCCAGCAGCTCTACTAGCGGGCCCTACGAGCAGTACTTC. Its translation is CASSSTSGPYEQYF.

The chain combines TRBV7-2 with TRBJ1-4; D not resolved. Trimming took 1 base from V and 10 from J, leaving 10 bases between them. Germline V gene lookup returns CDR1 SGHTA and CDR2 FQGNSA. CDR3 length: 13 amino acids. The DNA for the CDR3 is TGTGCCAGCAGCTTAGGCAGCGCAGGAAAACTGTTTTTT. Encoded protein: CASSLGSAGKLFF.

The chain joins TRBV7-6 to TRBJ1-1; 7 positions agree with TRBD1. Germline trimming cut 5 bases from V and 6 bases from J; bases unmatched to any gene: 6. The CDR3 is 13 amino acids. Germline values: CDR1 SGHVS, CDR2 FNYEAQ. CDR3 sequence: CASSGGTASEAFF. CDR3 nucleotide sequence: TGTGCCAGCAGCGGAGGGACAGCTTCTGAAGCTTTCTTT.

The chain combines TRBV7-2 with TRBJ2-7, with 10 bases aligning to TRBD1. Per the germline V gene, CDR1 is SGHTA and CDR2 is FQGNSA. Trimming cost V 2 bases and J 2 bases; bases outside gene matches: 9. The CDR3 extends over 17 amino acids. In DNA, the CDR3 is TGTGCCAGCAGCTTAACGGTAGGACAGGGGGTGGCCTACGAGCAGTACTTC. It encodes CASSLTVGQGVAYEQYF.

The chain combines TRBV7-8 with TRBJ2-7; possible D gene TRBD2, 6 bases. The V end lost 7 bases, the J end lost 3 bases, and 19 bases lay between the germline ends. CDR1 and CDR2 from the germline V gene are SGHVS and FQNEAQ. The CDR3 has 15 residues. The CDR3 coding sequence is TGTGCCAGCAACCCCTCGGGACTTCTAAACTACGAGCAGTACTTC. As protein: CASNPSGLLNYEQYF. Based on the CDR3 plus reference TRBV7-8 and TRBJ2-7, the full variable domain is GAGVSQSPRYKVAKRGQDVALRCDPISGHVSLFWYQQALGQGPEFLTYFQNEAQLDKSGLPSDRFFAERPEGSVSTLKIQRTQQEDSAVYLCASNPSGLLNYEQYFGPGTRLTVT.

The chain has TRBV5-4 and TRBJ1-2, with D perhaps TRBD1 (6 bases). Trimming cost V 4 bases and J 2 bases, with 12 bases left between them. The CDR3 is made up of 14 amino acids. CDR1 is SGHNT, CDR2 YYREEE, per germline (reference sequence). The CDR3: CASSPRQDNYGYTF. The DNA for the CDR3 is TGTGCCAGCAGCCCCAGACAGGACAACTATGGCTACACCTTC.

This rearrangement joins TRBV10-3 to TRBJ1-5, with 9 positions matching TRBD1. The V segment lost 0 bases and the J segment 3 bases; nucleotides outside the gene matches: 18. The germline V gene encodes CDR1 ENHRY and CDR2 SYGVKD. CDR3 length: 21 residues. CDR3: CAISESLFGTGFKEINQPQHF. The CDR3 DNA reads TGTGCCATCAGTGAGTCGTTATTCGGGACAGGGTTTAAAGAGATCAATCAGCCCCAGCATTTT.

V gene TRBV10-3 combines with J gene TRBJ1-5, with D maybe TRBD1 (5 bases). Trimming removed 10 bases from V and 1 base from J, with 17 bases in between. This CDR3 region has 15 residues. The V gene's germline CDR1 is ENHRY and CDR2 SYGVKD. The CDR3 DNA sequence: TGTGCCACTGGGCTCGGCAGGGAGAGCAATCAGCCCCAGCATTTT. Protein product: CATGLGRESNQPQHF.

In DNA form, the CDR3 reads TGTGCCAGTAGTGGCCTCGGGCTCCCGTTCTTC. It yields the protein CASSGLGLPFF. The chain recombines TRBV19 with TRBJ2-1; D is uncertain. This CDR3 comprises 11 residues. CDR1 and CDR2 from the germline V gene are LNHDA and SQIVND (reference sequence). Trimming removed 5 bases at V and 15 bases at J, with 14 bases between.

This clone is a singleton in its sample. The same CDR3 can be traced to other DNA sequences in this sample. This rearrangement joins TRBV6-1 to TRBJ2-5; tentatively, D is TRBD1 or TRBD2 (5 bases each). The germline V and J ends were trimmed by 2 bases and 5 bases, with 9 bases remaining between them. CDR1 is MNHNS, CDR2 SASEGT, per germline. This CDR3 contains 13 residues. The CDR3 region is CASSELGRETQYF. The CDR3 DNA reads TGTGCCAGCAGTGAATTGGGACGTGAGACCCAGTACTTC.

The rearrangement joins TRBV27 to TRBJ2-1; 7 bases align to TRBD1. Germline trimming cut 4 bases from V and 3 bases from J; bases unmatched to any gene: 6. The CDR3 spans 15 residues. CDR1 is MNHEY, CDR2 SMNVEV, per germline (reference sequence). In DNA, the CDR3 is TGTGCCAGCAGTTCCGAGACAGGGTTCTACAATGAGCAGTTCTTC. Amino acid sequence: CASSSETGFYNEQFF.

The rearrangement uses TRBV5-8 and TRBJ1-2; D might be TRBD1 (5 bases). Germline V gives CDR1 SGHTS, CDR2 YDEGEE. There are 14 residues in the CDR3. Between the trimmed V and J ends, which lost 2 bases and 4 bases, there was a span of 12 bases. Here the CDR3 reads CASSFKGRGYGYTF. The CDR3 DNA reads TGTGCCAGCAGCTTCAAGGGGAGAGGCTATGGCTACACCTTC. The full variable domain, rest sourced from reference TRBV5-8 and TRBJ1-2, is EAGVTQSPTHLIKTRGQQATLRCSPISGHTSVYWYQQALGLGLQFLLWYDEGEERNRGNFPPRFSGRQFPNYSSELNVNALELEDSALYLCASSFKGRGYGYTFGSGTRLTVV.